The text below deals with one TCR beta chain. The method was immunoSEQ multiplex PCR; TCRdb's version includes in-frame clones alone and lacks a portion of them. The table lists about 12,000 clones, roughly 90% of them singletons, with approximately 4.1% in the top ten. As to time point: week 3, after first cycle of checkpoint inhibitor. These data originate in a study of blood T cell dynamics during melanoma immunotherapy. The material sequenced was blood, taken from a patient treated with checkpoint blockade. This receptor was obtained from a human donor with melanoma.

The DNA for the CDR3 is TGTGCCAGCAGTTTCCGGACAGGTCTTTCCTACGAGCAGTACTTC. Translation gives CASSFRTGLSYEQYF. The chain combines TRBV27 with TRBJ2-7; 7 positions agree with TRBD1. CDR3 length: 15 amino acids. Germline-derived CDR1 and CDR2 are MNHEY and SMNVEV (reference sequence). V shed 3 bases and J 1 base; nucleotides not matched to a gene: 6.